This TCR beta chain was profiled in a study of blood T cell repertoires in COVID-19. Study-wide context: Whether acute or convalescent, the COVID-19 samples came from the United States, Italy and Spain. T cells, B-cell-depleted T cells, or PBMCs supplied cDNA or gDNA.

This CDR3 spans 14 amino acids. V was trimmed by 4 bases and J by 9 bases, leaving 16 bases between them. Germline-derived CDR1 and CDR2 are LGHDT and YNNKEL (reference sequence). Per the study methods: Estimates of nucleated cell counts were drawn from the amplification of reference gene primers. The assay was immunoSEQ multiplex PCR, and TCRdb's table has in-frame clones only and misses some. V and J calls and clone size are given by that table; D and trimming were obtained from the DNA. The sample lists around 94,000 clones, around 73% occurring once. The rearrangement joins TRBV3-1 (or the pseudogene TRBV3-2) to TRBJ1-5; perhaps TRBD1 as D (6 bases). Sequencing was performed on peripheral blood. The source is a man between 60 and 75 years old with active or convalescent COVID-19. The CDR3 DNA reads TGTGCCAGCAGCCCACAACAGGGCCCGGGGCCCCAGCATTTT. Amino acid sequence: CASSPQQGPGPQHF.